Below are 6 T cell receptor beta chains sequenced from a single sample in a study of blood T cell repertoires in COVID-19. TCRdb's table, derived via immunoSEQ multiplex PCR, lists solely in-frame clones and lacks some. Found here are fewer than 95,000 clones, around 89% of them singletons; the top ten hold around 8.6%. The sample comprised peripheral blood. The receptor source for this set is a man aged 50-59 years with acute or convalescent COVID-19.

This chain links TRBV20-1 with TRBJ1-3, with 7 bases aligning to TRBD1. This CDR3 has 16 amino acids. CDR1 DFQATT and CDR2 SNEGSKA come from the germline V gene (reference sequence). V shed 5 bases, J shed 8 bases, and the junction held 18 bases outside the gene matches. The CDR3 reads CSARAWTGRSWDTIYF. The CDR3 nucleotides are TGCAGTGCTCGTGCCTGGACAGGCAGGTCTTGGGACACCATATATTTT.

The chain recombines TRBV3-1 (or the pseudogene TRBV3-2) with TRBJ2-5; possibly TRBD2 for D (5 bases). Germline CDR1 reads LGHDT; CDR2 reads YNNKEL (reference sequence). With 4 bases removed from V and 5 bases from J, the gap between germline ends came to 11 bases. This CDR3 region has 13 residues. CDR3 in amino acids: CASSPTSGETQYF. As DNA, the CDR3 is TGTGCCAGCAGCCCCACTAGTGGTGAGACCCAGTACTTC.

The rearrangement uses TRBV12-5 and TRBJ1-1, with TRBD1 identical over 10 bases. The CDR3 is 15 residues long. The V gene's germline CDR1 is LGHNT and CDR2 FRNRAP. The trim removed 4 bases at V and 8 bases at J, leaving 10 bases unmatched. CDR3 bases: TGTGCTAGTGGTTCCCCTCAGGACAGGGGGGCCGAAGCTTTCTTT. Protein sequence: CASGSPQDRGAEAFF.

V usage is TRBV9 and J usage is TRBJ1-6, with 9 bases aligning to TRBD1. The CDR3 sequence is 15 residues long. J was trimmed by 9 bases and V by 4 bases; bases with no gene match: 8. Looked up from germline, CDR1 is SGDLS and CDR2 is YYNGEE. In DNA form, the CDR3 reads TGTGCCAGCAGCCCACGGACAGGGGATAGTTCACCCCTCCACTTT. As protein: CASSPRTGDSSPLHF.

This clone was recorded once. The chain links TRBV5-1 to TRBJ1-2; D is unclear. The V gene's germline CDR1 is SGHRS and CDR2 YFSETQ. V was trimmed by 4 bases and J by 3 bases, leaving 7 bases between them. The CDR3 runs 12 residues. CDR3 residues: CASSPRDYGYTF. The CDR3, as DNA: TGCGCCAGCAGCCCACGGGACTATGGCTACACCTTC. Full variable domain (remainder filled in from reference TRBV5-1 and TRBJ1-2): KAGVTQTPRYLIKTRGQQVTLSCSPISGHRSVSWYQQTPGQGLQFLFEYFSETQRNKGNFPGRFSGRQFSNSRSEMNVSTLELGDSALYLCASSPRDYGYTFGSGTRLTVV.

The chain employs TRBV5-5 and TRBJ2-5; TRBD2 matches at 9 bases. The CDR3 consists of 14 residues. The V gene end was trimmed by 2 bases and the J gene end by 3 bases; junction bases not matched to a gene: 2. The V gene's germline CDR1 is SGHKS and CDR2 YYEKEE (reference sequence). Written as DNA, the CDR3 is TGTGCCAGCAGCTTTAGCGGGGGCAAAGAGACCCAGTACTTC. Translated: CASSFSGGKETQYF. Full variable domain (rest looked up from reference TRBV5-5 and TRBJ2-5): DAGVTQSPTHLIKTRGQQVTLRCSPISGHKSVSWYQQVLGQGPQFIFQYYEKEERGRGNFPDRFSARQFPNYSSELNVNALLLGDSALYLCASSFSGGKETQYFGPGTRLLVL.